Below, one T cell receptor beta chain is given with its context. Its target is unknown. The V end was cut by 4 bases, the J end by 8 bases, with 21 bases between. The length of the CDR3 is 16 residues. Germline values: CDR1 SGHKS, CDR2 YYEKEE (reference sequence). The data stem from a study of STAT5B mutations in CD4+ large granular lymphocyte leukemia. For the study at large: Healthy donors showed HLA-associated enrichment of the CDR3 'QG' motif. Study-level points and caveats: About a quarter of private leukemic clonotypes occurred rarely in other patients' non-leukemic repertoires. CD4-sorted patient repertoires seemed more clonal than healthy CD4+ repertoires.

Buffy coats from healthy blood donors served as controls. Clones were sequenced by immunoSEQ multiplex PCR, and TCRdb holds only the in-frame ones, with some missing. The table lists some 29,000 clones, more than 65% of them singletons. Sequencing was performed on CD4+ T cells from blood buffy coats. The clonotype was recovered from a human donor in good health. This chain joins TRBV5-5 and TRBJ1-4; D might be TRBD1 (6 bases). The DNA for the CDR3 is TGTGCCAGCAGCCTTAGGTCTGGACAGTCGGAAGAAAAACTGTTTTTT. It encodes CASSLRSGQSEEKLFF.